This entry lists 23 T cell receptor beta chains sequenced from one sample in a study of T cell responses to AZD1222 COVID-19 vaccine (dated by TCRdb to the early 2020s). Taken with the paper, the label for time point translates to: about 28 days (+/-7) after the second vaccine dose. The library relied on the immunoSEQ multiplex PCR assay. Drawn from immuneACCESS, this table holds only the in-frame rearrangements with V and J called that TCRdb kept. Clones are partly lost; checked studies trace under half to an unresolved V gene and leave the rest unexplained. Counted in this sample were around 94,000 clones; 75% to 90% of them appeared once. 4.5% of the sample is taken by the ten largest. The starting material was peripheral blood, obtained 28 days after the second AZD1222 dose. Every receptor here comes from an adult who received the AZD1222 COVID-19 vaccine.

The gene calls are TRBV30 and TRBJ1-5, with 8 nucleotides matching TRBD1. J lost 4 bases, V lost 0 bases, and 2 bases had no gene match. CDR1 and CDR2 from the germline V gene are GTSNPN and SVGIG (reference sequence). The CDR3 is 14 residues long. The CDR3 DNA sequence: TGTGCCTGGAGTGTTACAGGGGGGAATCAGCCCCAGCATTTT. The encoded protein is CAWSVTGGNQPQHF.

The CDR3 here is CASSQDLTSRSGAQYF. DNA of the CDR3: TGTGCCAGCAGCCAAGATCTGACCTCCCGGTCGGGGGCCCAGTACTTC. V gene TRBV3-1 (or the pseudogene TRBV3-2) combines with J gene TRBJ2-5, with D tentatively TRBD2 (6 bases). The germline V gene has CDR1 LGHDT and CDR2 YNNKEL (reference sequence). V gave up 0 bases and J gave up 9 bases, with 20 bases separating them. The CDR3 has 16 amino acids.

The V call is TRBV11-2, the J call TRBJ2-5, with D unresolved. Germline V gene lookup returns CDR1 SGHAT and CDR2 FQNNGV. The V end lost 6 bases, the J end lost 0 bases, and 5 bases lay between the germline ends. The CDR3 covers 12 residues. This CDR3 is CASSSYQETQYF. CDR3 coding DNA: TGTGCCAGCAGTTCTTACCAAGAGACCCAGTACTTC.

The V gene is TRBV19, the J gene TRBJ2-1; D perhaps matches TRBD1 (6 bases). V was shortened by 6 bases and J by 0 bases, with 15 bases between the two germline ends. The CDR3 is 16 residues long. Germline assignment: CDR1 LNHDA and CDR2 SQIVND (reference sequence). The CDR3 DNA reads TGTGCCAGTAGCTACTCTCTAGGGGGCTCCTACAATGAGCAGTTCTTC. Translated: CASSYSLGGSYNEQFF.

V gene TRBV2 combines with J gene TRBJ1-1, with 8 bases matching TRBD1. V shed 8 bases and J 1 base; nucleotides not matched to a gene: 9. The CDR3 is 15 amino acids. CDR1 and CDR2 from the germline V gene are SNHLY and FYNNEI. This CDR3 is CASRHYGTGNTEAFF. The DNA of the CDR3 is TGTGCCAGCCGCCATTATGGGACAGGGAACACTGAAGCTTTCTTT.

J is TRBJ1-2 and V is TRBV28; 11 nucleotides align to TRBD1. The V segment lost 7 bases and the J segment 4 bases; nucleotides outside the gene matches: 11. The CDR3 is made up of 16 amino acids. Germline CDR1 MDHEN, CDR2 SYDVKM. CDR3 sequence reads: CASIDLRTGGVYGYTF. The CDR3, as DNA: TGTGCCAGCATTGACTTAAGGACAGGGGGCGTCTATGGCTACACCTTC.

The chain employs TRBV19 and TRBJ1-2; D unclear. Trimming stripped 0 bases from V and 1 base from J, with 3 bases between. The CDR3 consists of 13 residues. CDR1 is LNHDA, CDR2 SQIVND, per germline (reference sequence). CDR3 coding DNA: TGTGCCAGTAGTATAGACAGTAACTATGGCTACACCTTC. Its translation: CASSIDSNYGYTF.

This chain links TRBV10-3 with TRBJ1-3; 9 nucleotides agree with TRBD1. The germline gives CDR1 ENHRY, CDR2 SYGVKD. The CDR3 contains 15 residues. The J segment lost 0 bases and the V segment lost 7 bases, leaving 4 bases of the junction unmatched. The CDR3 spells CAITGTGHSGNTIYF. The DNA for the CDR3 is TGTGCCATCACGGGGACAGGGCACTCTGGAAACACCATATATTTT.

The chain joins TRBV28 to TRBJ1-2; no clear D gene. CDR3 length equals 14 residues. Germline CDR1 is MDHEN and CDR2 is SYDVKM. Trimming took off 6 bases at V and 8 bases at J, with 19 bases between the two ends. The CDR3 spells CASSPNRAGYGYTF. The DNA for the CDR3 is TGTGCCAGCAGCCCCAACCGAGCGGGGTACGGCTACACCTTC.

The genes are TRBV14 and TRBJ1-3, with D maybe TRBD1 (5 bases). Germline assignment: CDR1 SGHDN and CDR2 FVKESK. Trimming shortened V by 4 bases and J by 2 bases, and 12 bases separated the two germline ends. The length of the CDR3 is 15 residues. CDR3 sequence: CASSLIGTAGNTIYF. The CDR3 DNA follows: TGTGCCAGCAGCCTTATCGGGACCGCTGGAAACACCATATATTTT.

J is TRBJ1-3 and V is TRBV12-3 or TRBV12-4; D gene ambiguous. The CDR3 consists of 12 residues. V gave up 3 bases and J gave up 0 bases, with 0 bases separating them. The CDR3 protein is CASSFSGNTIYF. The CDR3, as DNA: TGTGCCAGCAGTTTCTCTGGAAACACCATATATTTT.

CDR3 nucleotides: TGTGCCAGCAGCTCTCCGGACGGGATCTACAATGAGCAGTTCTTC. Translating it yields CASSSPDGIYNEQFF. The V call is TRBV5-6, the J call TRBJ2-1; maybe TRBD2 (5 bases). The CDR3 length is 15 residues. The germline V gene encodes CDR1 SGHDT and CDR2 YYEEEE. V lost 3 bases and J 3 bases, leaving 13 bases between the germline ends. Full variable domain (missing parts from reference TRBV5-6 and TRBJ2-1): DAGVTQSPTHLIKTRGQQVTLRCSPKSGHDTVSWYQQALGQGPQFIFQYYEEEERQRGNFPDRFSGHQFPNYSSELNVNALLLGDSALYLCASSSPDGIYNEQFFGPGTRLTVL.

The genes are TRBV6-5 and TRBJ2-4; the D is unclear. Trimming removed 2 bases at V and 6 bases at J, with 5 bases between. Germline V gene data show CDR1 as MNHEY and CDR2 as SVGAGI. This CDR3 contains 12 residues. This CDR3 reads CASSYNGNIQYF. The CDR3 coding sequence is TGTGCCAGCAGTTACAATGGAAACATTCAGTACTTC.

The chain links TRBV9 to TRBJ2-1; D remains ambiguous. The CDR3 runs to 10 residues. V was pared by 1 base and J by 15 bases, with 8 bases between. Germline V gene lookup returns CDR1 SGDLS and CDR2 YYNGEE. CDR3 sequence: CASSVLVWFF. Written as DNA, the CDR3 is TGTGCCAGCAGCGTACTCGTATGGTTCTTC.

The V and J genes are TRBV6-5 and TRBJ1-2; TRBD1 is a possible D gene (5 bases). Trimming shortened V by 11 bases and J by 4 bases, and 20 bases separated the two germline ends. Germline loops: CDR1 MNHEY, CDR2 SVGAGI. CDR3 length: 14 residues. CDR3 coding DNA: TGTGCCTCCACGGAAAGGGGAGGTGCCTATGGCTACACCTTC. It yields the protein CASTERGGAYGYTF.

A few counts support this clone. This chain links TRBV2 with TRBJ1-5; D not certain. In germline, CDR1 is SNHLY, CDR2 FYNNEI. The CDR3 extends over 14 amino acids. The V end lost 6 bases, the J end lost 3 bases, and 12 bases lay between the germline ends. The CDR3 region has the DNA TGTGCCAGCAGACCACCTCAAACCAATCAGCCCCAGCATTTT. Protein product: CASRPPQTNQPQHF.

The CDR3 spells CASSLQGAEWDEQFF. In DNA, the CDR3 is TGCGCCAGCAGCTTACAGGGGGCGGAGTGGGATGAGCAGTTCTTC. The gene calls are TRBV5-1 and TRBJ2-1; 9 nucleotides match TRBD1. The V gene end was trimmed by 2 bases and the J gene end by 8 bases; junction bases not matched to a gene: 8. The germline V gene has CDR1 SGHRS and CDR2 YFSETQ. The CDR3 runs to 15 residues. Combining the CDR3 with reference TRBV5-1 and TRBJ2-1 gives the whole variable domain KAGVTQTPRYLIKTRGQQVTLSCSPISGHRSVSWYQQTPGQGLQFLFEYFSETQRNKGNFPGRFSGRQFSNSRSEMNVSTLELGDSALYLCASSLQGAEWDEQFFGPGTRLTVL.

The V and J genes are TRBV7-2 and TRBJ1-4; no clear D gene. This CDR3 is built from 14 residues. Germline V gene sequence: CDR1 SGHTA, CDR2 FQGNSA. With 5 bases removed from V and 7 bases from J, the gap between germline ends came to 14 bases. CDR3 sequence reads: CASSAPPRGEKLFF. The DNA of the CDR3 is TGTGCCAGCAGCGCCCCACCTCGGGGTGAAAAACTGTTTTTT.

This sequence joins TRBV6-5 and TRBJ2-7, with 9 bases fitting TRBD2. J was trimmed by 7 bases and V by 6 bases; bases with no gene match: 4. Germline CDR1 MNHEY, CDR2 SVGAGI. The CDR3 loop spans 12 amino acids. The CDR3 region has the DNA TGTGCCAGCAGCCCAGGACTAGCGGAGCAGTACTTC. As protein: CASSPGLAEQYF.

The rearrangement links TRBV27 to TRBJ2-1, with TRBD2 matching 12 bases. The CDR3 covers 15 residues. Germline assignment: CDR1 MNHEY and CDR2 SMNVEV (reference sequence). J gave up 5 bases and V 5 bases, and 4 bases lay outside the gene matches. CDR3 loop: CASSPRTSGDNEQFF. The CDR3 DNA sequence: TGTGCCAGCAGTCCGCGGACTAGCGGGGACAATGAGCAGTTCTTC.

The chain carries TRBV19 and TRBJ1-2; no reliable D call. The CDR3 totals 13 residues. The ends were cut back, 7 bases at V and 5 bases at J, with 14 bases in the middle. CDR1 and CDR2 from the germline V gene are LNHDA and SQIVND (reference sequence). The CDR3 DNA reads TGTGCCAGTACATCAGGACTCTCGTATGGCTACACCTTC. Amino acids: CASTSGLSYGYTF.

The J gene is TRBJ1-1, the V gene TRBV18; 7 bases are a match to TRBD1. The CDR3 sequence is 16 residues long. V trimming: 5 bases; J trimming: 0 bases; junction bases outside the gene matches: 9. The germline CDR1 and CDR2 sequences are KGHSH and LQKENI. CDR3 DNA: TGTGCCAGCTCAATCCGGACAGGTGATATGAACACTGAAGCTTTCTTT. Its translation is CASSIRTGDMNTEAFF.

This rearrangement joins TRBV7-9 to TRBJ1-2, with D possibly matching TRBD1 (6 bases). The V end lost 4 bases, the J end lost 5 bases, and 11 bases lay between the germline ends. The CDR3 is 13 residues long. Germline V gives CDR1 SEHNR, CDR2 FQNEAQ (reference sequence). CDR3: CASSSRDTYGYTF. Here the CDR3 DNA reads TGTGCCAGCAGCTCCAGGGACACATATGGCTACACCTTC.